This T cell receptor beta chain was found in a study of T cells in Graves' hyperthyroidism and ophthalmopathy (dated 2019 in TCRdb). Turning to the overall study: To identify TCR V-J signatures that set the groups apart, the researchers used a discovery cohort of about a hundred patients, made up of 40 to 45 with Graves' ophthalmopathy and 57 with stable Graves' hyperthyroidism. The approximately 90 discovery patients were divided at random into training and test sets in a 7:3 ratio. Prospective prediction of ophthalmopathy was tested in an independent validation cohort consisting of under 20 hyperthyroidism patients and approximately 16 patients who later progressed to ophthalmopathy. After blood sampling, hyperthyroidism patients were treated with methimazole at a starting dose of 30 mg daily, and ophthalmopathy patients were treated with high-dose intravenous methylprednisolone. In addition, the study compared T-cell repertoires in thyroid tissue and in blood from five to seven Graves' hyperthyroidism patients. TCR Vbeta CDR3 sequencing of fewer than 150 peripheral blood samples (under 45 ophthalmopathy, under 80 hyperthyroidism and roughly 17 progressor patients) is reported in the paper.

On this clonotype: No antigen is known for it. One base away there is no much larger clone; base qualities are not given.

Patients with uncontrolled infections, other autoimmune diseases, pregnancy or lactation were excluded. Diagnoses relied on clinical symptoms, serum thyroxine and TRAb, thyroid ultrasound and orbital computed tomography. Trizol reagent was used to extract total RNA, and RNA quality was then checked on an Agilent 2100 Bioanalyzer. From the germline V gene, CDR1 is LGHNT and CDR2 is FRNRAP. Spanning cysteine to phenylalanine, the CDR3 consists of 13 amino acids. The kept DNA is CDR3 alone, 39 bases in frame from the first base. V and J are truncated by 3 bases and 2 bases respectively, leaving an intervening sequence of 7 bases. Overall study results and their limits: Sample size was not statistically predetermined, and investigators were not blinded to group allocation. A 13 V-J signature model separated ophthalmopathy from stable hyperthyroidism, with roughly 88% sensitivity and 81.08% specificity in cross-validation and 80%/75% in testing. In validation, the model predicted progression to ophthalmopathy a median of about 6.8 months before onset, with about 70% sensitivity and 72.22% specificity. Most expanded thyroid clonotypes (frequency above 0.001) were also detected in blood, a finding suggesting that blood repertoires may reflect thyroid immune responses.

Amplification of TCR beta CDR3 regions was carried out from RNA transcripts. The first round of RT-PCR for the TCR CDR3 was performed with the HTBI primer set and the Qiagen OneStep RT-PCR kit. Libraries were constructed in a second round of multiplex PCR, after which size selection and purification were carried out. Paired-end sequencing of the libraries was performed with 100 bp reads on an Illumina HiSeq2000. The source study handled its data this way. Raw data were processed with SOAPnuke, discarding reads with adapters, uncalled bases, mean Phred below 15, or no exact constant-primer or identifier match. High-quality paired reads were merged with COPE v1.2.5, and unique nucleotide sequences were defined as clonotypes. MiTCR v1.1 was used to align clonotypes to the IMGT TRBV, TRBD and TRBJ reference segments. The analysis included only V-J combinations with a frequency above 0.0001, which together covered 98% to 99.2% of the repertoires. The TCS score was defined as F50 (clonal expansion) divided by E x V (chaos), with BLOSUM62-based TCRdist calculated between CDR3 peptides within each V-J. Welch's t-statistics and random forest reduced 450 to 600 V-J features to 10 to 15, which were used in a naive Bayes classifier (R e1071). The similarity between thyroid and blood repertoires was quantified using the Morisita-Horn index. TCRdb cleaned the public reads at Q25 with fastp, built clones with MiXCR and kept in-frame beta chains. Entries that share a CDR3 protein sequence are merged under the most common genes and DNA. Here the V and J calls rest on TCRdb's processing, not on the authors' analysis. The sample table holds 650,000 to 800,000 distinct CDR3 sequences, of which about 45% were seen once. The top ten clones comprise 6.5% to 9% of the sample.

The receptor chain draws on TRBV12-5 and TRBJ2-5; the D gene remains uncertain. This receptor was obtained from an adult man with Graves' disease, either hyperthyroidism or ophthalmopathy (not recorded which). Sequencing was performed on peripheral blood or thyroid tissue (not recorded which). The CDR3: CASGLSGQETQYF. The sequenced DNA: TGTGCTAGTGGTTTATCGGGTCAAGAGACCCAGTACTTC.